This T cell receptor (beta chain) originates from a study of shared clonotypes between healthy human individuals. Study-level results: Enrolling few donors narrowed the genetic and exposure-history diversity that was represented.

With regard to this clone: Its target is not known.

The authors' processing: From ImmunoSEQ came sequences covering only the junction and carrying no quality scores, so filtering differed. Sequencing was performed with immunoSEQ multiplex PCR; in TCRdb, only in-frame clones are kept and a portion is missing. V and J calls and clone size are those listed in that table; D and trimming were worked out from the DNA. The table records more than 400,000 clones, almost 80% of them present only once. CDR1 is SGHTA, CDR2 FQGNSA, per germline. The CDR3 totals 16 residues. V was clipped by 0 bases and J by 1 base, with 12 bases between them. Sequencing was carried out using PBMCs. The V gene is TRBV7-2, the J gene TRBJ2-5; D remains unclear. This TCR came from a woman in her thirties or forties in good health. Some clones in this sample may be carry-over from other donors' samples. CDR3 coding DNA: TGTGCCAGCAGCTTAGCGTCTACCCTTTCCCAAGAGACCCAGTACTTC. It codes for CASSLASTLSQETQYF.